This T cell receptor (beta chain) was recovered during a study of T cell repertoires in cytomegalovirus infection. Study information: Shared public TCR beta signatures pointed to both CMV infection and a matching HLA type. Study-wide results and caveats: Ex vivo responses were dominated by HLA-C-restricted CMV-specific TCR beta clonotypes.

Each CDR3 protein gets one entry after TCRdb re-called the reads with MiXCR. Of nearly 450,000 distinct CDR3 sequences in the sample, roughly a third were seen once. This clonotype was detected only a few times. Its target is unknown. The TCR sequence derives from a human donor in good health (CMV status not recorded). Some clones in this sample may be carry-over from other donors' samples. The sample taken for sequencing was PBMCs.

In nucleotides, the CDR3 is TGTGCCAGCTCACCCCGGCGGGTAAAACAGGACCTTCAAGAGACCCAGTACTTC. Amino acid sequence: CASSPRRVKQDLQETQYF. The chain joins TRBV18 to TRBJ2-5; D may correspond to TRBD1 or TRBD2 (5 bases each). Germline CDR1 reads KGHSH; CDR2 reads LQKENI. This CDR3 has 18 amino acids. The V end lost 3 bases, the J end lost 2 bases, and 22 bases lay between the germline ends. The whole variable domain, remainder taken from reference TRBV18 and TRBJ2-5, is NAGVMQNPRHLVRRRGQEARLRCSPMKGHSHVYWYRQLPEEGLKFMVYLQKENIIDESGMPKERFSAEFPKEGPSILRIQQVVRGDSAAYFCASSPRRVKQDLQETQYFGPGTRLLVL.